This T cell receptor (beta chain) appears in the sequencing data of a study of neurological immune-mediated disorders. This CDR3 spans 13 amino acids. Trimming took 2 bases from V and 6 from J, leaving 10 bases between them. The table lists this clonotype with many counts. Its target is unknown. Study-wide points: The greatest degree of TCR clonal expansion was observed in HTLV-1-associated myelopathy, with the lowest in multiple sclerosis, below that of healthy controls.

Specified time point: longitudinal time-point 2. The starting material, 2 million PBMCs stored at -80 C, gave rise to the unsorted libraries. The cDNA was produced through 5'RACE with 10-nucleotide random UMIs. The output of every sequencing run, over 180 million TCR-beta sequences, came from 15-18 subjects. MiXCR, applied by TCRdb to the 5' RACE reads, yields one record per CDR3 protein. Of fewer than 35,000 distinct CDR3 sequences in the sample, more than 10% are singletons; the top ten hold around 2.3%. The chain has TRBV12-3 or TRBV12-4 and TRBJ1-2; no reliable D call. The sample taken for sequencing was PBMCs. The TCR sequence derives from a woman in her thirties or forties in good health. The CDR3: CASSLLGVHGYTF. CDR3 DNA sequence: TGTGCCAGCAGTTTATTGGGTGTCCATGGCTACACCTTC.